Each of the 21 T cell receptor beta chains below was sequenced from the same sample in a study of shared clonotypes between healthy human individuals. Using immunoSEQ multiplex PCR, the repertoire was profiled, and TCRdb retains in-frame clones only, with some absent. The repertoire holds 200,000 to 250,000 clones, with 60% to 70% as singletons. Sequenced: memory CD4+ T cells sorted from blood. Stated subset: CD45RA-negative fraction. The origin of the receptors is a man aged 25-40 years in good health.

This clone appeared a few times. CDR3 nucleotide sequence: TGCGCCAGCAGCTTCGGGACAAATGCCGGCCTTCTCACTGAAGCTTTCTTT. This codes for CASSFGTNAGLLTEAFF. The chain has TRBV5-1 and TRBJ1-1; possible D gene TRBD1, 6 bases. The CDR3 runs 17 residues. Looked up from germline, CDR1 is SGHRS and CDR2 is YFSETQ. The V end lost 2 bases, the J end lost 4 bases, and 21 bases lay between the germline ends. Supplemented by reference TRBV5-1 and TRBJ1-1, the full variable domain reads KAGVTQTPRYLIKTRGQQVTLSCSPISGHRSVSWYQQTPGQGLQFLFEYFSETQRNKGNFPGRFSGRQFSNSRSEMNVSTLELGDSALYLCASSFGTNAGLLTEAFFGQGTRLTVV.

The V and J genes are TRBV11-2 and TRBJ2-1; D possibly matches TRBD1 or TRBD2 (6 bases each). CDR1 and CDR2 (germline): SGHAT, FQNNGV. Trimming stripped 7 bases from V and 0 bases from J, with 19 bases between. The CDR3 length is 17 residues. The CDR3 loop is CASTPDGGVSSYNEQFF. CDR3 coding DNA: TGTGCCAGCACCCCGGACGGGGGCGTCAGCTCCTACAATGAGCAGTTCTTC.

CDR3 nucleotide sequence: TGTGCCAGCAGCTCCTTGGCGGGAGGGCGAAATGAGCAGTTCTTC. Its protein is CASSSLAGGRNEQFF. V and J are TRBV7-3 and TRBJ2-1, with 9 bases that match TRBD2. Germline V gene lookup returns CDR1 SGHTA and CDR2 FQGTGA. CDR3 length equals 15 residues. V shed 4 bases, J shed 7 bases, and the junction held 8 bases outside the gene matches.

The chain is built from TRBV7-2 and TRBJ2-2, with D possibly TRBD2 on 6 matching bases. In germline, CDR1 is SGHTA, CDR2 FQGNSA. V lost 2 bases and J lost 7, with 20 bases in between. The CDR3 loop spans 17 amino acids. The CDR3 DNA sequence: TGTGCCAGCAGCTTACTCTTTCGGGGGACCGGCGGCGGGGAGCTGTTTTTT. It yields the protein CASSLLFRGTGGGELFF.

This clone showed up just a few times. The rearrangement links TRBV19 to TRBJ1-2; no definite D call. V shed 8 bases and J shed 5 bases, with 9 bases lying between them. The V gene's germline CDR1 is LNHDA and CDR2 SQIVND (reference sequence). This CDR3 has 11 residues. CDR3: CASGQGYGYTF. The CDR3 nucleotides are TGTGCCAGTGGGCAAGGGTATGGCTACACCTTC. Drawing the rest from reference TRBV19 and TRBJ1-2, the complete variable domain is DGGITQSPKYLFRKEGQNVTLSCEQNLNHDAMYWYRQDPGQGLRLIYYSQIVNDFQKGDIAEGYSVSREKKESFPLTVTSAQKNPTAFYLCASGQGYGYTFGSGTRLTVV.

The chain joins TRBV28 to TRBJ1-1, with unresolved D. Germline V lookup: CDR1 MDHEN, CDR2 SYDVKM. The CDR3 has 13 residues. The ends were cut back, 3 bases at V and 1 base at J, with 6 bases in the middle. CDR3 sequence: CASSFTKNTEAFF. The CDR3 coding sequence is TGTGCCAGCAGTTTTACGAAGAACACTGAAGCTTTCTTT.

The chain uses TRBV9 and TRBJ2-1, with 8 bases aligning to TRBD2. With V trimmed by 3 bases and J by 4 bases, 9 bases remained unmatched. The CDR3 runs 16 residues. The germline gives CDR1 SGDLS, CDR2 YYNGEE. CDR3 DNA: TGTGCCAGCAGCGGACACAGCGGGAGCCCGTACAATGAGCAGTTCTTC. Its translation is CASSGHSGSPYNEQFF. Full variable domain (missing parts from reference TRBV9 and TRBJ2-1): DSGVTQTPKHLITATGQRVTLRCSPRSGDLSVYWYQQSLDQGLQFLIQYYNGEERAKGNILERFSAQQFPDLHSELNLSSLELGDSALYFCASSGHSGSPYNEQFFGPGTRLTVL.

This chain joins TRBV18 and TRBJ2-2, with D possibly being TRBD1 or TRBD2 (5 bases each). This CDR3 has 21 amino acids. V was clipped by 1 base and J by 1 base, with 25 bases between them. Germline V CDR1 and CDR2: KGHSH, LQKENI. The CDR3, as DNA: TGTGCCAGCTCACCACAATCCGGGGCCACTGTCGGGCTACGGAACACCGGGGAGCTGTTTTTT. This sequence encodes CASSPQSGATVGLRNTGELFF.

This chain joins TRBV5-1 and TRBJ1-2; TRBD1 matches 7 bases. CDR1 SGHRS and CDR2 YFSETQ come from the germline V gene. Trimming at V came to 1 base and at J to 7 bases, leaving 4 bases not matched to a gene. CDR3 length equals 13 residues. The CDR3 DNA reads as TGCGCCAGCAGCTTGCGAGGGGGCGGTGGCTACACCTTC. Translating it yields CASSLRGGGGYTF.

The rearrangement uses TRBV2 and TRBJ2-7; D is unclear. The CDR3 length is 15 residues. Trimming shortened V by 7 bases and J by 0 bases, and 16 bases separated the two germline ends. CDR1 is SNHLY and CDR2 is FYNNEI in the germline V gene. The CDR3 loop is CASTAAGFGSYEQYF. The CDR3 nucleotides read TGTGCCAGCACCGCCGCTGGTTTCGGCTCCTACGAGCAGTACTTC.

The rearrangement joins TRBV9 to TRBJ1-4, with 7 bases lining up with TRBD1. The junction had 8 bases not matched to a gene; V was cut back by 3 bases and J by 0 bases. CDR3 length: 17 residues. Germline values: CDR1 SGDLS, CDR2 YYNGEE. The DNA for the CDR3 is TGTGCCAGCAGCGGACCACAGGGGACAACAACTAATGAAAAACTGTTTTTT. Amino acid sequence: CASSGPQGTTTNEKLFF.

This clone was seen a single time. This chain uses TRBV7-8 with TRBJ1-2; D possibly corresponds to TRBD1 (5 bases). The CDR3 runs to 15 residues. The germline gives CDR1 SGHVS, CDR2 FQNEAQ. Trimming stripped 7 bases from V and 2 bases from J, with 17 bases between. The DNA for the CDR3 is TGTGCCAGCACCCCCACGCGGGGACGAAACTATGGCTACACCTTC. Its translation: CASTPTRGRNYGYTF.

The chain combines TRBV25-1 with TRBJ2-1; 8 bases are a match to TRBD1. Germline values: CDR1 MGHDK, CDR2 SYGVNS. V gave up 6 bases and J gave up 7 bases; unmatched junction bases: 14. The CDR3 runs 16 residues. The CDR3 DNA follows: TGTGCCAGCAGCCGAGGACAGGGAGGAATTAGAAATGAGCAGTTCTTC. This encodes CASSRGQGGIRNEQFF.

The chain recombines TRBV2 with TRBJ2-7, with D hard to call. V lost 7 bases to trimming and J lost 7 bases, with 11 bases between them. Germline lookup yields CDR1 SNHLY and CDR2 FYNNEI. The CDR3 is made up of 11 amino acids. CDR3 region: CASMGYTEQYF. The DNA of the CDR3 is TGTGCCAGCATGGGCTATACGGAGCAGTACTTC.

This clone was seen just once. The chain uses TRBV5-1 and TRBJ2-1, with 12 bases matching TRBD2. The V and J ends lost 0 bases and 8 bases, in that order; junction bases with no gene match: 3. The CDR3 is made up of 15 amino acids. From germline, CDR1 is SGHRS and CDR2 YFSETQ. As DNA, the CDR3 is TGCGCCAGCAGCTTGGAGACTAGCGGGAGAGATGAGCAGTTCTTC. Translating it yields CASSLETSGRDEQFF.

This clone was detected many times. Other DNA sequences from this sample encode an identical CDR3 as well. The chain combines TRBV15 with TRBJ1-1, with D perhaps matching TRBD1 (5 bases). The CDR3 consists of 15 residues. Looked up from germline, CDR1 is LNHNV and CDR2 is YYDKDF (reference sequence). V was pared by 1 base and J by 1 base, with 10 bases between. CDR3 nucleotide sequence: TGTGCCACCAGCAGAGGTGGGCAGGGGAACACTGAAGCTTTCTTT. It specifies CATSRGGQGNTEAFF. Full variable domain (outside the CDR3, taken from reference TRBV15 and TRBJ1-1): DAMVIQNPRYQVTQFGKPVTLSCSQTLNHNVMYWYQQKSSQAPKLLFHYYDKDFNNEADTPDNFQSRRPNTSFCFLDIRSPGLGDTAMYLCATSRGGQGNTEAFFGQGTRLTVV.

The chain links TRBV6-5 to TRBJ2-1, with D possibly being TRBD2 (6 bases). The ends were cut back, 4 bases at V and 1 base at J, with 11 bases in the middle. Germline loops: CDR1 MNHEY, CDR2 SVGAGI. The CDR3 runs 15 residues. CDR3 loop: CASSFEEGSYNEQFF. CDR3 coding DNA: TGTGCCAGCAGTTTCGAGGAGGGGTCCTACAATGAGCAGTTCTTC.

The V gene is TRBV2, the J gene TRBJ2-3; no clear D gene. CDR1 SNHLY and CDR2 FYNNEI come from the germline V gene. The CDR3 sequence is 15 residues long. With 4 bases removed from V and 2 bases from J, the gap between germline ends came to 13 bases. The CDR3 region has the DNA TGTGCCAGCAGTGCATTCCTAGGCTCCACAGATACGCAGTATTTT. Translating it yields CASSAFLGSTDTQYF.

The CDR3 protein is CASSVAARSYEQYF. Here the CDR3 DNA reads TGTGCCAGCAGTGTGGCAGCCCGCTCCTACGAGCAGTACTTC. The chain recombines TRBV6-1 with TRBJ2-7; D gene unclear. The CDR3 is 14 amino acids. Per the germline V gene, CDR1 is MNHNS and CDR2 is SASEGT. Trimming shortened V by 4 bases and J by 0 bases, and 10 bases separated the two germline ends.

A word on this clone: Other DNA sequences in this specimen translate into the identical CDR3. This chain links TRBV19 with TRBJ2-1; D not certain. The ends were cut back, 0 bases at V and 0 bases at J, with 6 bases in the middle. The CDR3 totals 15 residues. The germline V gene has CDR1 LNHDA and CDR2 SQIVND (reference sequence). CDR3 amino acids: CASSIDRSSYNEQFF. The CDR3 nucleotides read TGTGCCAGTAGTATAGATCGTAGCTCCTACAATGAGCAGTTCTTC.

In this sample, this clone turned up many times. The chain couples TRBV5-1 to TRBJ2-7, with 7 positions matching TRBD1. Germline V gene sequence: CDR1 SGHRS, CDR2 YFSETQ. V was pared by 4 bases and J by 3 bases, with 7 bases of the junction left unmatched. The CDR3 is 14 residues long. For the CDR3, the DNA is TGCGCCAGCAGCACCACAGGGGAGTTCTACGAGCAGTACTTC. Its translation is CASSTTGEFYEQYF.